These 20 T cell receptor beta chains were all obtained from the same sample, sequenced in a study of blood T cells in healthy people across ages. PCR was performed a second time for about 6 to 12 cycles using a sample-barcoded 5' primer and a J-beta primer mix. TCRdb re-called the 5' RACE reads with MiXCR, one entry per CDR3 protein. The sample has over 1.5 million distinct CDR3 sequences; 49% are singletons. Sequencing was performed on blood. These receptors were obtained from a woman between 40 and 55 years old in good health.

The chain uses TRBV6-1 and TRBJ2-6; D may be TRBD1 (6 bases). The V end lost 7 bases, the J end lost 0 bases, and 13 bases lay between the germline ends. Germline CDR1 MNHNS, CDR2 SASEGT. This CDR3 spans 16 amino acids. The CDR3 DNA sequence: TGTGCCAGCACCCTGACAGGAATCTCTGGGGCCAACGTCCTGACTTTC. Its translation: CASTLTGISGANVLTF.

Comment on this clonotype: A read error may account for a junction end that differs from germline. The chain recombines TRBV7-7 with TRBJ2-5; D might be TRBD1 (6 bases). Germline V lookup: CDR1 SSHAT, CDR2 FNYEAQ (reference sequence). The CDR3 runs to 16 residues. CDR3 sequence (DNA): TGTGCTAGCAGCTTAGAGCTCGCCGGGACACAAGAGACCCAGTACTTC. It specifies CASSLELAGTQETQYF.

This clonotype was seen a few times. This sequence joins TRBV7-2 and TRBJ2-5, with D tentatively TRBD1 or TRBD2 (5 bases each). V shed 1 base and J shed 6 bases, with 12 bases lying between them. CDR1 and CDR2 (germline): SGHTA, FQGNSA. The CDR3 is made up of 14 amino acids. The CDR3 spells CASSLVGTVQTQYF. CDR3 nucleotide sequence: TGTGCCAGCAGCTTAGTAGGGACCGTACAGACCCAGTACTTC.

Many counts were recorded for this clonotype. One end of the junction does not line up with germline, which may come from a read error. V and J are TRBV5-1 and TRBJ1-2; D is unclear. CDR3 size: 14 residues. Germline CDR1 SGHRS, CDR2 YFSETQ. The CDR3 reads CASSLEAANYGYTF. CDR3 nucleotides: TGTGCCAGCAGCTTGGAAGCAGCTAACTATGGCTACACCTTC.

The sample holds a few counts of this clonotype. CDR3 sequence reads: CASTLGTGQGSYEQYF. CDR3 coding DNA: TGTGCCAGCACCCTCGGAACAGGGCAAGGGTCCTACGAGCAGTACTTC. The chain couples TRBV6-2 or TRBV6-3 to TRBJ2-7, with TRBD1 as a possible D gene (6 bases). CDR3 length: 16 amino acids. Between the trimmed V and J ends, which lost 7 bases and 1 base, there was a span of 20 bases. Germline CDR1 reads MNHEY; CDR2 reads SVGEGT.

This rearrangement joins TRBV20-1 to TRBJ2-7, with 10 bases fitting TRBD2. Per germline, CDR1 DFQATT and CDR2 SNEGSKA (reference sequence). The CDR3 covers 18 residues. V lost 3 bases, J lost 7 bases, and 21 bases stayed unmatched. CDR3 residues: CSARATSGDSLYYNEQYF. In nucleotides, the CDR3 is TGCAGTGCTAGGGCCACTAGCGGGGACTCCTTATACTACAATGAGCAGTACTTC.

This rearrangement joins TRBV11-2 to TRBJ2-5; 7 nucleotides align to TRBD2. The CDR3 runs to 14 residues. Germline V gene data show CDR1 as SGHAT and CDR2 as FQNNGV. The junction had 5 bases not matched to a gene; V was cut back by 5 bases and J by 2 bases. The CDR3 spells CASSGWREQETQYF. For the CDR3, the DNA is TGTGCCAGCAGCGGATGGCGGGAGCAAGAGACCCAGTACTTC.

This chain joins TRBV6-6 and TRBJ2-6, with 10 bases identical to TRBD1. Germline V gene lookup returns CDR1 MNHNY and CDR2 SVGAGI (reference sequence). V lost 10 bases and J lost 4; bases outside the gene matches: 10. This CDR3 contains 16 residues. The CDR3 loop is CATSGQGDPGANVLTF. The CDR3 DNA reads TGTGCCACCTCCGGACAGGGGGATCCCGGGGCCAACGTCCTGACTTTC.

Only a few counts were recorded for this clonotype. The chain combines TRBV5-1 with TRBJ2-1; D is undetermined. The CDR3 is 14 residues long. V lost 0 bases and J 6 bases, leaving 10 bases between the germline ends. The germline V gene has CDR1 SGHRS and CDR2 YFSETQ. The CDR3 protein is CASSLAVALNEQFF. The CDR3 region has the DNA TGCGCCAGCAGCTTGGCGGTGGCTCTCAATGAGCAGTTCTTC.

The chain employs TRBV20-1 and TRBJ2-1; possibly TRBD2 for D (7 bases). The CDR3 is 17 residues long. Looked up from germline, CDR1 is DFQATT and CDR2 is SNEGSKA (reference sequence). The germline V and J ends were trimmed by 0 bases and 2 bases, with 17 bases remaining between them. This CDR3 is CSAREWGGGPTYNEQFF. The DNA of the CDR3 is TGCAGTGCTAGAGAATGGGGAGGGGGGCCAACCTACAATGAGCAGTTCTTC.

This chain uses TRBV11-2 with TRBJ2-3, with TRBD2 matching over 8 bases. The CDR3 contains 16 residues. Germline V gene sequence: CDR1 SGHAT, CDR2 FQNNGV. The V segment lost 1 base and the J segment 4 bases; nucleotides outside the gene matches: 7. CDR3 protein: CASSLGASGRADTQYF. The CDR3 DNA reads TGTGCCAGCAGCTTAGGGGCTAGCGGGCGGGCAGATACGCAGTATTTT.

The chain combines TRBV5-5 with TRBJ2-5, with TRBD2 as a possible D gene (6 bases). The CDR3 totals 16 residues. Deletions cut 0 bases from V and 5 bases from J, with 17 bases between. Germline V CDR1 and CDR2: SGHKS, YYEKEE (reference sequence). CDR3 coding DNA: TGTGCCAGCAGCTTGGATGGGGGGATCTCCGGGGAGACCCAGTACTTC. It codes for CASSLDGGISGETQYF.

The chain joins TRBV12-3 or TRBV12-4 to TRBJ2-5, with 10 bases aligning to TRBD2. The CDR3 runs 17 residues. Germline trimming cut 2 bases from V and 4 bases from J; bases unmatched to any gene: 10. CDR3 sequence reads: CASSLSLAGAAGETQYF. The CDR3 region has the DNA TGTGCCAGCAGTTTATCCCTAGCGGGGGCGGCGGGAGAGACCCAGTACTTC.

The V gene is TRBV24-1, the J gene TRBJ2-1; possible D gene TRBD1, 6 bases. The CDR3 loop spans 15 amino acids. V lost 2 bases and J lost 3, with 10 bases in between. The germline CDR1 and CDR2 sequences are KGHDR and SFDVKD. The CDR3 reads CATSDSGGGYNEQFF. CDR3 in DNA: TGTGCCACCAGTGATTCTGGGGGCGGCTACAATGAGCAGTTCTTC.

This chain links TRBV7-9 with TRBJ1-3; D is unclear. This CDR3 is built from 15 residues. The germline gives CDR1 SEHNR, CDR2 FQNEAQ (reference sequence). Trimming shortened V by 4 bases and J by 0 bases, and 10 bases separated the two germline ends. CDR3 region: CASSSFANSGNTIYF. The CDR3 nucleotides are TGTGCCAGCAGCTCATTTGCCAACTCTGGAAACACCATATATTTT.

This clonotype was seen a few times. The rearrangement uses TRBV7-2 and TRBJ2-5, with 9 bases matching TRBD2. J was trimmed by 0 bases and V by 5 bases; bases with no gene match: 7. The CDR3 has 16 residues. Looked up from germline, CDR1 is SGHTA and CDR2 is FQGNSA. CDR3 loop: CASSPGLALYQETQYF. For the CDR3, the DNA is TGTGCCAGCAGCCCGGGACTAGCCCTGTACCAAGAGACCCAGTACTTC.

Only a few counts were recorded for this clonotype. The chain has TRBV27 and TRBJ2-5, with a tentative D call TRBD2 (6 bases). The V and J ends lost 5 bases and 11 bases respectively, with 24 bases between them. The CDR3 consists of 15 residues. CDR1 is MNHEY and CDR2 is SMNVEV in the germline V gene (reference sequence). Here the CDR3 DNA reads TGTGCCAGCAGTACCGGGGGTCGTTTAGGGAAGGAGCAGTACTTC. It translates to CASSTGGRLGKEQYF.

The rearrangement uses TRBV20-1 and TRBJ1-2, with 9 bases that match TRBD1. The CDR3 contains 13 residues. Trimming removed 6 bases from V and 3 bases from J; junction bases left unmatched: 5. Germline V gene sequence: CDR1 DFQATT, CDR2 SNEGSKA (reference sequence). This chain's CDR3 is CSAGDRAHYGYTF. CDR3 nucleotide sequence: TGCAGTGCCGGGGACAGGGCCCACTATGGCTACACCTTC.

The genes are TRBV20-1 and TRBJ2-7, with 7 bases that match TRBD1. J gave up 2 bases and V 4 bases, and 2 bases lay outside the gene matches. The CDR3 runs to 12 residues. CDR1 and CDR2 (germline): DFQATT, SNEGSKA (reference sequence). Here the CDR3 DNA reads TGCAGTGCTATCAGGGGGACCTACGAGCAGTACTTC. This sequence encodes CSAIRGTYEQYF.

In DNA, the CDR3 is TGTGCCAGCAGCGTAGAGGGACAGGCAAGGGTTGGCATTCAGTACTTC. Translation: CASSVEGQARVGIQYF. The gene calls are TRBV9 and TRBJ2-4; TRBD1 matches 8 bases. The CDR3 runs to 16 residues. The J segment lost 9 bases and the V segment lost 0 bases, leaving 11 bases of the junction unmatched. In germline, CDR1 is SGDLS, CDR2 YYNGEE.